This T cell receptor beta chain was documented in a study of cytomegalovirus exposure and HLA in healthy donors. Study conclusions and caveats: V- and J-gene trimming in TCR beta was tied to a missense DCLRE1C variant by an analysis performed later. A later analysis showed that HLA-associated TCR beta chains had undergone more clonal expansion than equally common others.

In the PCR, 60 Vbeta and 13 Jbeta primers were used. Only in-frame clones appear in the TCRdb table, and some are missing; sequencing was by immunoSEQ multiplex PCR. The table includes under 200,000 clones, around 80% detected once. Turning to this clone: The target antigen is unknown.

The sample consisted of PBMCs. This TCR was recovered from a woman aged 40-49 years in good health and CMV-seronegative.

CDR3 in amino acids: CASSPGGTGAYEQYF. The DNA of the CDR3 is TGTGCCAGCAGCCCAGGGGGGACAGGGGCCTACGAGCAGTACTTC. The V call is TRBV7-8, the J call TRBJ2-7, with 10 bases aligning to TRBD1. The length of the CDR3 is 15 residues. Trimming took 5 bases from V and 2 from J; bases not matched to a gene: 6. Germline lookup yields CDR1 SGHVS and CDR2 FQNEAQ.